Listed here is a single TCR beta chain. Authors' processing steps: The assay estimated nucleated cells by amplifying reference gene primers. Sequenced by immunoSEQ multiplex PCR; TCRdb stores in-frame clones only, minus some. V and J calls and clone size are given by that table; D and trimming were obtained from the DNA. Of tens of thousands of clones listed, 85% to 95% were seen once; the top ten hold approximately 0.9%. These data originate in a study of blood T cell repertoires in COVID-19. Study as a whole: There were acute and convalescent COVID-19 samples, and they came from the United States, Italy and Spain.

The length of the CDR3 is 17 residues. CDR1 is SGDLS, CDR2 YYNGEE, per germline. Trimming took 3 bases from V and 2 from J, leaving 21 bases between them. The TCR originated in a male donor with active COVID-19. The sequenced material came from peripheral blood. The chain couples TRBV9 to TRBJ2-7, with D possibly being TRBD1 (6 bases). The CDR3 region is CASSAHPSTTGPYEQYF. CDR3 in DNA: TGTGCCAGCAGCGCCCACCCGTCCACTACAGGGCCCTACGAGCAGTACTTC.